The T cell receptor beta chain described here comes from a study of OX40 agonist ivuxolimab in advanced cancers. The CDR3 has 11 residues. Trimming left V 8 bases short and J 8 bases short, with 12 bases between. CDR1 MNHEY and CDR2 SVGAGI come from the germline V gene. The protocol was immunoSEQ multiplex PCR, while the TCRdb copy is restricted to in-frame clones and leaves out a portion. This sample has 45,000 to 55,000 clones, with about 81% found just once. The chain couples TRBV6-5 to TRBJ2-5; tentative D call: TRBD1 (5 bases). The input for sequencing was CD4+ or CD8+ T cells sorted from blood, taken in a trial of the OX40 agonist ivuxolimab. The TCR was taken from an adult with an advanced solid tumor such as melanoma, head and neck, liver or kidney cancer. CDR3 sequence: CASGDQGTQYF. The CDR3 nucleotides read TGTGCCAGCGGCGACCAGGGTACCCAGTACTTC.